Sequencing of this T cell receptor beta chain was carried out in a study of cytomegalovirus exposure and HLA in healthy donors. General study findings and limits: A highly shared variant cluster was judged a likely technical artifact.

Per the germline V gene, CDR1 is KGHSH and CDR2 is LQKENI. The V end lost 3 bases, the J end lost 2 bases, and 16 bases lay between the germline ends. The CDR3 spans 16 residues. PCR was performed using 60 Vbeta and 13 Jbeta primers. Generated by immunoSEQ multiplex PCR, the TCRdb table keeps only in-frame clones and is missing some. The sample holds 130,000 to 150,000 clones, 60% to 85% seen once. Of note for this clone: Its antigen is not known.

Sequenced sample: PBMCs. This chain uses TRBV18 with TRBJ1-2; D gene unclear. The TCR comes from a man aged 35-49 years in good health and CMV-seropositive. The CDR3, as DNA: TGTGCCAGCTCACCCTCAAGGGCAGCGGACAACTATGGCTACACCTTC. Translation gives CASSPSRAADNYGYTF.